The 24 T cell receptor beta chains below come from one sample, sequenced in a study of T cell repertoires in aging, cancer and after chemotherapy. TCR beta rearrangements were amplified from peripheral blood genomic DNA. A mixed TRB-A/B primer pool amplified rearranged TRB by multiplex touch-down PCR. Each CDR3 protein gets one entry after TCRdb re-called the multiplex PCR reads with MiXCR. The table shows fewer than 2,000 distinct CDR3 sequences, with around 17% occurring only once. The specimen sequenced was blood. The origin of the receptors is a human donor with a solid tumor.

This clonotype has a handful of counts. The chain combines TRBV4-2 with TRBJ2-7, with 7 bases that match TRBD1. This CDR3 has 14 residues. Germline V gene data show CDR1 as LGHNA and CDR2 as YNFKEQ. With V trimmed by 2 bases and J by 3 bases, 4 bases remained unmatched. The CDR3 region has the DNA TGTGCCAGCAGCCAATCACCAGGGGGCTACGAGCAGTACTTC. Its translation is CASSQSPGGYEQYF.

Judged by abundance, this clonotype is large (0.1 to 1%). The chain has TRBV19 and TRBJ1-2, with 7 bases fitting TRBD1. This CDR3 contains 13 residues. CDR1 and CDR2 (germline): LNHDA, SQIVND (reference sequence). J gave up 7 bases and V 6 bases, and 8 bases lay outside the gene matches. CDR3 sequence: CASRPGQEGGYTF. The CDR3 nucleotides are TGTGCCAGTAGGCCCGGACAGGAAGGTGGCTACACCTTC.

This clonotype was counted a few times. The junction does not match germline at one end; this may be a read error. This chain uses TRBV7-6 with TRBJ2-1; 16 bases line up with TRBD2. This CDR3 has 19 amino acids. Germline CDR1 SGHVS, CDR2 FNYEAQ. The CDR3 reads CASSQDPGTSGGAYNEQFF. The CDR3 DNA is TGTGCCAGCAGCCAAGACCCCGGGACTAGCGGGGGGGCCTATAATGAGCAGTTCTTC.

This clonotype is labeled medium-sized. CDR3 coding DNA: TGTGCCAGCAGCTTAGGCGGCGGGGGCCCCGAGCAGTACTTC. Amino acid sequence: CASSLGGGGPEQYF. The chain uses TRBV7-9 and TRBJ2-7, with D possibly TRBD2 on 7 matching bases. The CDR3 runs to 14 residues. Per germline, CDR1 SEHNR and CDR2 FQNEAQ (reference sequence). Deletions cut 1 base from V and 6 bases from J, with 13 bases between.

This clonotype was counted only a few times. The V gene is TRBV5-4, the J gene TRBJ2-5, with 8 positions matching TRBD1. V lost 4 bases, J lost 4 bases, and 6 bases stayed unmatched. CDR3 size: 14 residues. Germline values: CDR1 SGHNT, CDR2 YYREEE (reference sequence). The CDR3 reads CASSLPQGGETQYF. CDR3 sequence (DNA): TGTGCCAGCAGCCTACCACAGGGGGGAGAGACCCAGTACTTC.

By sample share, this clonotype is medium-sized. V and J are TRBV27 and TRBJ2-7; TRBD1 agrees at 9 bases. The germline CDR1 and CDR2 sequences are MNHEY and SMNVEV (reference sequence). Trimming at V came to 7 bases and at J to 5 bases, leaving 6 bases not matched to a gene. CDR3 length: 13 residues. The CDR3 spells CASTRQGDDEQYF. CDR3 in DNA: TGTGCCAGCACCAGACAGGGGGATGACGAGCAGTACTTC.

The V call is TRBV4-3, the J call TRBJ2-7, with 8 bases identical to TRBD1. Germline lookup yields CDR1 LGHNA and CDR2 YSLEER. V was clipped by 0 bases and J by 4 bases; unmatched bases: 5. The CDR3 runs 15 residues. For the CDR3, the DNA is TGCGCCAGCAGCCAAGATCTAACAGGGGGGTACGAGCAGTACTTC. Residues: CASSQDLTGGYEQYF.

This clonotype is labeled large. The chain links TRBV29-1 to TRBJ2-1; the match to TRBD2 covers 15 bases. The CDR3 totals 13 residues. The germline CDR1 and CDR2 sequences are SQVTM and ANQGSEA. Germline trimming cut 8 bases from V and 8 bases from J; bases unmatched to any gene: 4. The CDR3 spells CSSGLAGGHEQFF. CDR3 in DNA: TGCAGCTCTGGACTAGCGGGGGGGCATGAGCAGTTCTTC.

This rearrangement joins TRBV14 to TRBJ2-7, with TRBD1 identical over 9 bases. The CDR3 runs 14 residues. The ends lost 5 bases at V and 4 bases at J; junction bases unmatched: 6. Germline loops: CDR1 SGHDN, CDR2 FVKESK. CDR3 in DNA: TGTGCCAGCAGCTCCGGGACAGGGCCTTACGAGCAGTACTTC. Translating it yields CASSSGTGPYEQYF.

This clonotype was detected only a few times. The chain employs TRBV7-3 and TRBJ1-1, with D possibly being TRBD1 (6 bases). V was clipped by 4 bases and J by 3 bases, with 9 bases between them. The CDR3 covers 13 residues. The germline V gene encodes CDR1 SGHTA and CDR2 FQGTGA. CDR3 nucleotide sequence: TGTGCCAGCAGCTCTCAGGGGCACACTGAAGCTTTCTTT. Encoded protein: CASSSQGHTEAFF.

CDR3 bases: TGCGCCAGCAGCCAAGCGCTAGCGGCAAACAATGAGCAGTTCTTC. It yields the protein CASSQALAANNEQFF. V and J are TRBV4-3 and TRBJ2-1; 7 nucleotides match TRBD2. The CDR3 has 15 residues. The germline V gene has CDR1 LGHNA and CDR2 YSLEER. V was pared by 1 base and J by 5 bases, with 5 bases of the junction left unmatched.

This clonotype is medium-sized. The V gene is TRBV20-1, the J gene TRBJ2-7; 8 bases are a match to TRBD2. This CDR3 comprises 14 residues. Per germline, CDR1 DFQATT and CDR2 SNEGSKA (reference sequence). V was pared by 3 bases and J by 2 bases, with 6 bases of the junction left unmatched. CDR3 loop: CSASEAGVTYEQYF. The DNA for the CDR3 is TGCAGTGCTAGCGAAGCGGGGGTTACCTACGAGCAGTACTTC.

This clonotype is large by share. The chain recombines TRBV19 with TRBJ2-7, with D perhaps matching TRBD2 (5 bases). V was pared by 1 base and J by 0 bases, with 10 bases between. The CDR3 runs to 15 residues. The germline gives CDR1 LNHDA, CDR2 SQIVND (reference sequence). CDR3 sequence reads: CASSIGGLSSYEQYF. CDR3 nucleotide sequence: TGTGCCAGTAGTATAGGCGGGTTGAGCTCCTACGAGCAGTACTTC.

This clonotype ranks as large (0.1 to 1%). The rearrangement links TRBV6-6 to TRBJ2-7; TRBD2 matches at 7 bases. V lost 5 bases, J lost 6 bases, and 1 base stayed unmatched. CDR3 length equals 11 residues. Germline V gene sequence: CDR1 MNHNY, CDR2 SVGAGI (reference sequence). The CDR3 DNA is TGTGCCAGCAGTCCGGGGGGCGAGCAGTACTTC. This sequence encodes CASSPGGEQYF.

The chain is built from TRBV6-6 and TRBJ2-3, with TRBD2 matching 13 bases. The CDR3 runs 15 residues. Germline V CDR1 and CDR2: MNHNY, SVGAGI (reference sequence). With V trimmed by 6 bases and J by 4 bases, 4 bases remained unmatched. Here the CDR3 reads CASRATSGGADTQYF. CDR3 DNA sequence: TGTGCCAGCAGAGCTACTAGCGGGGGGGCAGATACGCAGTATTTT.

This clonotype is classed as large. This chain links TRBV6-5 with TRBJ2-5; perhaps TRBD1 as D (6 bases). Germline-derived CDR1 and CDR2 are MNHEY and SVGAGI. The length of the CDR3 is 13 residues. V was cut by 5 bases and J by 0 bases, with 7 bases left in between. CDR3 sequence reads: CASSGQYQETQYF. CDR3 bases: TGTGCCAGCAGTGGACAGTACCAAGAGACCCAGTACTTC.

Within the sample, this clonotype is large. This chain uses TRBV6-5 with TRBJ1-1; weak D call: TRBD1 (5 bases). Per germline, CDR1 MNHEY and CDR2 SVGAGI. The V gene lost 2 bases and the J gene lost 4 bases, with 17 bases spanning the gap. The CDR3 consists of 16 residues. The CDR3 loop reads CASSYPDGRGGTEAFF. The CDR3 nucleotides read TGTGCCAGCAGTTACCCCGACGGGAGGGGTGGCACTGAAGCTTTCTTT.

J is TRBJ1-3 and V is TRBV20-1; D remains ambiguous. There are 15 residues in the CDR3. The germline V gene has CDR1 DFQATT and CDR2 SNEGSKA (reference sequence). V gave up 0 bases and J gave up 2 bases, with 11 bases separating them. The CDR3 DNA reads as TGCAGTGCTAGAGAGGAGGTTATTCCTGGAAACACCATATATTTT. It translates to CSAREEVIPGNTIYF.

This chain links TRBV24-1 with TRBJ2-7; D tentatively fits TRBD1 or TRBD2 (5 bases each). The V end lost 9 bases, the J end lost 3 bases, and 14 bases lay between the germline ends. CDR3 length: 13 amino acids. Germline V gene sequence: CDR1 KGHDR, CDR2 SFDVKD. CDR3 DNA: TGTGCCACCCAAGGGACGGGCCACTACGAGCAGTACTTC. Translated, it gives CATQGTGHYEQYF.

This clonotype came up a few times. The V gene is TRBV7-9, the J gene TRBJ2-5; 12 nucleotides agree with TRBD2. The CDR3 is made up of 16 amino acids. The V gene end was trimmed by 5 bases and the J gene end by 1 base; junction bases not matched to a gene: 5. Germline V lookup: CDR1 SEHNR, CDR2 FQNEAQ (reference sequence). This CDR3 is CASSPRTSGIQETQYF. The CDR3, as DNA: TGTGCCAGCAGCCCCCGGACTAGCGGGATCCAAGAGACCCAGTACTTC.

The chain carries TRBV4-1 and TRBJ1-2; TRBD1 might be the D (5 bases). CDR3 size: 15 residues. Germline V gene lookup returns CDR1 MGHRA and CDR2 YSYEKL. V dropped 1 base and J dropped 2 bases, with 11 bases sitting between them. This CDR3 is CASSQVEGRNYGYTF. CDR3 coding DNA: TGCGCCAGCAGCCAAGTGGAGGGGCGAAACTATGGCTACACCTTC.

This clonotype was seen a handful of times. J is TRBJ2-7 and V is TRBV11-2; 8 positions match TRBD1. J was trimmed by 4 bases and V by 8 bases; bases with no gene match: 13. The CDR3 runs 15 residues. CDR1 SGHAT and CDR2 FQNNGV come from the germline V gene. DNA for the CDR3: TGTGCCAGCGGCCCGTTCCGGACAGGGCGGTACGAGCAGTACTTC. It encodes CASGPFRTGRYEQYF.

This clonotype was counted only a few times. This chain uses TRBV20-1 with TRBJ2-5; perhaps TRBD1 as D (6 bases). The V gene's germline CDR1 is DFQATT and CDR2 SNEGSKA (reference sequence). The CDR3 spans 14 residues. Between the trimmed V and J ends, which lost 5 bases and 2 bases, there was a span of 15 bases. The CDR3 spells CSASTLTGQETQYF. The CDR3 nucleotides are TGCAGTGCTTCGACTTTGACAGGTCAAGAGACCCAGTACTTC.

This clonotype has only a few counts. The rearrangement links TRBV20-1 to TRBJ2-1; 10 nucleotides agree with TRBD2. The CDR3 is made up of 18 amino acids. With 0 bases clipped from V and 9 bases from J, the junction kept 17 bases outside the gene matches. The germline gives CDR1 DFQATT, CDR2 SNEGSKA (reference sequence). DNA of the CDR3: TGCAGTGCTAGAGACCTAAATAGCGGGAGGTCCCCCTGGGGTGAGCAGTTCTTC. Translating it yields CSARDLNSGRSPWGEQFF.